The rows below give T cell receptor beta chains drawn from one sample of a study of blood T cell repertoires in COVID-19. The protocol was immunoSEQ multiplex PCR, while the TCRdb copy is restricted to in-frame clones and leaves out a portion. The profile covers a few hundred thousand clones, with around 83% appearing a single time and about 5% taken by the ten largest. The specimen was PBMCs or T cells enriched from blood (not recorded which). The receptors were gathered from a woman between 45 and 60 years old who had recovered from COVID-19. The CDR3 runs from the conserved cysteine through the conserved F or W. Fields, in order: clone size, D gene, V gene, J gene, CDR3 DNA, CDR3 protein. A D gene is named only where the DNA matches it firmly. Rows give clone size only sometimes, using once, few, many, or a class for an expanded clone.

>-|TRBD1|TRBV30|TRBJ1-1
TGTGCCTGGGGACAGGAAAAATATGAAGCTTTCTTT
CAWGQEKYEAFF
>-|-|TRBV7-2|TRBJ2-1
TGTGCCAGCAGCCCACCCCCAGTTAACAATGAGCAGTTCTTC
CASSPPPVNNEQFF
>-|TRBD2|TRBV11-3|TRBJ2-3
TGTGCCAGCCGCGAGGGCGGGAGTACGGGTACGCAGTATTTT
CASREGGSTGTQYF
>-|-|TRBV7-9|TRBJ2-3
TGTGCCAGCAGCCCCCGGGGGACTAGCACAGATACGCAGTATTTT
CASSPRGTSTDTQYF
>-|-|TRBV5-6|TRBJ1-2
TGTGCCAGCAGCTTGTCGGTAGTCAATAACTATGGCTACACCTTC
CASSLSVVNNYGYTF
>-|-|TRBV30|TRBJ1-1
TGTGCCTGGAGTGGGGGCGTTTCTGGTCCTTTCTTT
CAWSGGVSGPFF
>few|TRBD1|TRBV7-9|TRBJ1-2
TGTGCCAGCAGCCAGACAGGGGAAGGCTACACCTTC
CASSQTGEGYTF
>-|-|TRBV4-3|TRBJ2-5
TGCGCCAGCAGCCAAGACCCGTACCAAGAGACCCAGTACTTC
CASSQDPYQETQYF
>-|TRBD2|TRBV11-2|TRBJ2-1
TGTGCCAGCAGCTTGCGGGAGGGTGGTGGTGAGCAGTTCTTC
CASSLREGGGEQFF
>-|TRBD1|TRBV4-3|TRBJ1-1
TGCGCCAGCAGCCCCGGCGCAGGGGGCCTAGGCACTGAAGCTTTCTTT
CASSPGAGGLGTEAFF
>-|-|TRBV30|TRBJ1-2
TGTGCCTGGAGTGTAGTCGAGGGCTTGAGCTACACCTTC
CAWSVVEGLSYTF
>-|TRBD2|TRBV11-3|TRBJ2-2
TGTGCCAGCAGCTTGCGGGGGGAAACCGGGGAGCTGTTTTTT
CASSLRGETGELFF
>-|-|TRBV6-2/TRBV6-3|TRBJ1-2
TGTGCCAGCAGCCCACAGGGAGAAGTTGGCTATGGCTACACCTTC
CASSPQGEVGYGYTF
>-|-|TRBV7-9|TRBJ1-1
TGTGCCAGCAGCTTAGCGGGGGGGAATGGGAACACTGAAGCTTTCTTT
CASSLAGGNGNTEAFF
>-|-|TRBV7-9|TRBJ1-6
TGTGCCAGCAGCTTAGCAGATCAGGGCCAAGCACCCCTCCACTTT
CASSLADQGQAPLHF
>-|-|TRBV2|TRBJ1-1
TGTGCCAGCACCCTAACAGGTAGCGGTGAAGCTTTCTTT
CASTLTGSGEAFF
>-|-|TRBV28|TRBJ2-2
TGTGCCAGCACCCCTAATCTAATCGCCGGGGAGCTGTTTTTT
CASTPNLIAGELFF
>many|-|TRBV5-4|TRBJ1-2
TGTGCCAGCAGTCTTCCATCAACAGGGAGTGGCTATGGCTACACCTTC
CASSLPSTGSGYGYTF
>-|TRBD2|TRBV3-1/TRBV3-2|TRBJ2-4
TGTGCCAGCAGCCAAGATTTAGCTAGCGGGAGCTCCCTAGCCAAAAACATTCAGTACTTC
CASSQDLASGSSLAKNIQYF
>-|TRBD2|TRBV19|TRBJ2-3
TGTGCCAGTAGTAGCGGGGGGCCGAACACAGATACGCAGTATTTT
CASSSGGPNTDTQYF
>once|TRBD1|TRBV9|TRBJ2-2
TGTGCCAGCAGCGTCACCGGGACAGGCTACACCGGGGAGCTGTTTTTT
CASSVTGTGYTGELFF
>-|-|TRBV19|TRBJ1-6
TGTGCCAGTATGGGGCAGGGTAATTCACCCCTCCACTTT
CASMGQGNSPLHF
>-|-|TRBV30|TRBJ1-2
TGTGCCTGGAGTTCCCGGGGGGCAGGTGGCTACACCTTC
CAWSSRGAGGYTF
>-|-|TRBV5-5|TRBJ1-2
TGTGCCAGCAGCTTCGGTCCGACAGATTCCTATGGCTACACCTTC
CASSFGPTDSYGYTF
>-|-|TRBV6-2/TRBV6-3|TRBJ1-5
TGTGCCAGCAGTTACGATGGGGGCTCAAATCAGCCCCAGCATTTT
CASSYDGGSNQPQHF
>-|-|TRBV19|TRBJ1-1
TGTGCCAGTAGTATTGGGCAGGGGAACACTGAAGCTTTCTTT
CASSIGQGNTEAFF
>-|TRBD1|TRBV30|TRBJ1-2
TGTGCCTCACAACCGATACCTCTAGGGACAGCGTATGGCTACACCTTC
CASQPIPLGTAYGYTF
>-|TRBD1|TRBV9|TRBJ1-2
TGTGCCAGCAGCGGACAGGGGCCCTCTTATGGCTACACCTTC
CASSGQGPSYGYTF
>-|TRBD2|TRBV3-1/TRBV3-2|TRBJ2-1
TGTGCCAGCAGCCAAGATTCCGGACTAGCGGGAGCGGTGGAGCAGTTCTTC
CASSQDSGLAGAVEQFF
>-|-|TRBV18|TRBJ1-4
TGTGCCAGCTCACCCTCCAGGGATGAAAAACTGTTTTTT
CASSPSRDEKLFF
>-|TRBD1|TRBV5-4|TRBJ2-7
TGTGCCAGCAGCTGGACAGGGGGTGGTACCTACGAGCAGTACTTC
CASSWTGGGTYEQYF
>-|-|TRBV6-2/TRBV6-3|TRBJ1-5
TGTGCCAGCAGTTACGCGGGACGGCTAAATCAGCCCCAGCATTTT
CASSYAGRLNQPQHF